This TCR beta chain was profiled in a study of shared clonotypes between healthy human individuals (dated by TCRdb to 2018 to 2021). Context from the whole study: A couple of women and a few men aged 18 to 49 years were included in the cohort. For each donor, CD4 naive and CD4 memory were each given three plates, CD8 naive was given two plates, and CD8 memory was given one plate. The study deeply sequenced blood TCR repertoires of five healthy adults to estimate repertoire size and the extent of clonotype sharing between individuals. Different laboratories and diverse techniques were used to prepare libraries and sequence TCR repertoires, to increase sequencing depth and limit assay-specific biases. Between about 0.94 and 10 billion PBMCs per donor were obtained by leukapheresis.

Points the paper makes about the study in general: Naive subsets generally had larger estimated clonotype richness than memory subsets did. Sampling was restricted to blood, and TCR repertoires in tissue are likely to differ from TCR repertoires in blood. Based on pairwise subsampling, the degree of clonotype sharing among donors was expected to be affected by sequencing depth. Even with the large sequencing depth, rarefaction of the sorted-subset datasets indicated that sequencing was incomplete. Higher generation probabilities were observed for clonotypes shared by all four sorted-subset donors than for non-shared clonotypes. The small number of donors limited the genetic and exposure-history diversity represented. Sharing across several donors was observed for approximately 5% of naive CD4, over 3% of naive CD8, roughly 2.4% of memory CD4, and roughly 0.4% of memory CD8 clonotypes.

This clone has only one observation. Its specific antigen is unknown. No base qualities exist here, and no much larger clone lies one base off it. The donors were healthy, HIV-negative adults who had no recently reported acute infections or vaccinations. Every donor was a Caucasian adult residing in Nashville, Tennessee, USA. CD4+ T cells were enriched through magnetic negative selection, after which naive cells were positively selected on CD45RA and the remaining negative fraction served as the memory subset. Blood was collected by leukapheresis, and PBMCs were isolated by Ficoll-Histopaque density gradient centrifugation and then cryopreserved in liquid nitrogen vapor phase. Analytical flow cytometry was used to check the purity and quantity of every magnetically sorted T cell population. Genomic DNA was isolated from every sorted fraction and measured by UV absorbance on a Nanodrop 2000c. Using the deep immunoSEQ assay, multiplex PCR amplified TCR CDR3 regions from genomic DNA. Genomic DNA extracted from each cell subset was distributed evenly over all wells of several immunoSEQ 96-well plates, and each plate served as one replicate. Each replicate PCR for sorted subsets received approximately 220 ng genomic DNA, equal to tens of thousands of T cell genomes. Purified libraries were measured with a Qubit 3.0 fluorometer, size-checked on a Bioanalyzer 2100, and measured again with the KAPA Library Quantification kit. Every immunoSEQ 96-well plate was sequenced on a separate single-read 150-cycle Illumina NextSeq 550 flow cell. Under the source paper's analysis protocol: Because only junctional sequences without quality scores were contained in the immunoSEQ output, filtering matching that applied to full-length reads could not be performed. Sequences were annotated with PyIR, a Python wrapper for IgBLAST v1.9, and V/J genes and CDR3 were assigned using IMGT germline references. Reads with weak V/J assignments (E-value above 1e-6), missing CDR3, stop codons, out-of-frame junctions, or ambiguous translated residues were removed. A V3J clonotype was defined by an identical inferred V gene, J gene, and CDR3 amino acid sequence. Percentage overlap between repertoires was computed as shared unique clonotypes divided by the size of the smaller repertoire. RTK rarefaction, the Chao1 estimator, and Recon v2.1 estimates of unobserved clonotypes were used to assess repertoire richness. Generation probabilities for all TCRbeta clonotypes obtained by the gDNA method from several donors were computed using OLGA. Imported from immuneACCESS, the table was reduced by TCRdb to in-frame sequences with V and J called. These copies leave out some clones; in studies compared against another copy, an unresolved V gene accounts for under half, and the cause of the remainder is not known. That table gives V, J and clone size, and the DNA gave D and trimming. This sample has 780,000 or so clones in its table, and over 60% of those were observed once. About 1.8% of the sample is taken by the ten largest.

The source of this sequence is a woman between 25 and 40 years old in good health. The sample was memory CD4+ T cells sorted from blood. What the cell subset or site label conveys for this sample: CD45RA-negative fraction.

The CDR3 sequence is CASSPRPELEQYF. The DNA is TGTGCCAGTAGTCCCCGCCCTGAGTTGGAGCAGTACTTC. This chain is built from TRBV19 and TRBJ2-5, with no D gene named confidently. The CDR3 contains 13 residues, cysteine and phenylalanine counted. The DNA shown is the 39-base CDR3, in frame from base 1. CDR1 and CDR2 (LNHDA, SQIVND) derive from the germline V gene (reference sequence). The junction shows trimming of 5 bases on V and 11 bases on J, plus 18 bases between the germline ends.